These 19 T cell receptor beta chains were sequenced from one sample in a study of OX40 agonist ivuxolimab in advanced cancers. Profiling relied on immunoSEQ multiplex PCR, and the TCRdb table lists in-frame clones only, not all of them. The sample records under 25,000 clones, around 78% being singletons. This sample comprised CD4+ or CD8+ T cells sorted from blood, obtained in a trial of the OX40 agonist ivuxolimab. These receptors were taken from an adult with an advanced solid tumor such as melanoma, head and neck, liver or kidney cancer.

The rearrangement joins TRBV4-1 to TRBJ2-5; D is perhaps TRBD1 (7 bases). Looked up from germline, CDR1 is MGHRA and CDR2 is YSYEKL. Trimming pared 5 bases from V and 2 bases from J, leaving 18 bases between. There are 16 residues in the CDR3. CDR3 nucleotide sequence: TGCGCCAGCAGCTCCAGACAGGGAGGATTACAAGAGACCCAGTACTTC. Its protein product is CASSSRQGGLQETQYF.

The chain links TRBV6-5 to TRBJ2-7, with 7 bases that match TRBD2. The CDR3 covers 15 residues. Looked up from germline, CDR1 is MNHEY and CDR2 is SVGAGI. The V gene end was trimmed by 5 bases and the J gene end by 2 bases; junction bases not matched to a gene: 9. CDR3 region: CASSHYLAATYEQYF. CDR3 coding DNA: TGTGCCAGCAGTCACTACCTAGCGGCGACCTACGAGCAGTACTTC.

The rearrangement uses TRBV7-2 and TRBJ1-2; 10 nucleotides align to TRBD1. Trimming at V came to 6 bases and at J to 4 bases, leaving 14 bases not matched to a gene. The CDR3 runs to 17 residues. Germline values: CDR1 SGHTA, CDR2 FQGNSA. The DNA for the CDR3 is TGTGCCAGCAGTCAAACCGGGGACAGGGGCCGACTCTATGGCTACACCTTC. Translation gives CASSQTGDRGRLYGYTF. Based on the CDR3 plus reference TRBV7-2 and TRBJ1-2, the full variable domain is GAGVSQSPSNKVTEKGKDVELRCDPISGHTALYWYRQSLGQGLEFLIYFQGNSAPDKSGLPSDRFSAERTGGSVSTLTIQRTQQEDSAVYLCASSQTGDRGRLYGYTFGSGTRLTVV.

This sequence joins TRBV5-6 and TRBJ2-1; TRBD2 matches at 8 bases. The CDR3 spans 15 residues. Per germline, CDR1 SGHDT and CDR2 YYEEEE. The V gene end was trimmed by 4 bases and the J gene end by 5 bases; junction bases not matched to a gene: 8. CDR3 DNA sequence: TGTGCCAGCAGCCCCCCAGCGGGGGTGGACAATGAGCAGTTCTTC. This translates into CASSPPAGVDNEQFF.

The gene calls are TRBV6-4 and TRBJ2-3; 7 positions match TRBD2. Germline V gene sequence: CDR1 MRHNA, CDR2 SNTAGT. The CDR3 has 17 amino acids. V lost 2 bases, J lost 1 base, and 9 bases stayed unmatched. CDR3 protein: CASSDRGLQFGTDTQYF. DNA for the CDR3: TGTGCCAGCAGTGACAGGGGACTACAATTCGGCACAGATACGCAGTATTTT.

This chain connects TRBV19 to TRBJ2-5; TRBD2 might be the D (5 bases). The CDR3 extends over 13 amino acids. V was trimmed by 5 bases and J by 5 bases, leaving 12 bases between them. Per the germline V gene, CDR1 is LNHDA and CDR2 is SQIVND (reference sequence). The CDR3 sequence is CASSDTRVETQYF. The CDR3, as DNA: TGTGCCAGTAGTGATACTAGGGTCGAGACCCAGTACTTC.

This clone has only a few counts. The chain links TRBV12-5 to TRBJ2-1, with TRBD2 identical over 10 bases. The V gene end was trimmed by 1 base and the J gene end by 5 bases; junction bases not matched to a gene: 2. Per the germline V gene, CDR1 is LGHNT and CDR2 is FRNRAP. This CDR3 region has 15 residues. The CDR3 bases are TGTGCTAGTGGTTTGGGGACTAGCGGACACAATGAGCAGTTCTTC. Amino acids: CASGLGTSGHNEQFF.

This clone was recorded once. The chain joins TRBV5-5 to TRBJ2-7; perhaps TRBD1 as D (5 bases). This CDR3 is 13 amino acids long. CDR1 is SGHKS and CDR2 is YYEKEE in the germline V gene (reference sequence). V was trimmed by 4 bases and J by 3 bases, leaving 11 bases between them. CDR3 bases: TGTGCCAGCAGCCGTGGTGACAGCTACGAGCAGTACTTC. Its protein is CASSRGDSYEQYF.

The J gene is TRBJ2-1, the V gene TRBV19; D assignment may be TRBD1 or TRBD2 (5 bases each). The V gene's germline CDR1 is LNHDA and CDR2 SQIVND (reference sequence). This CDR3 is 15 amino acids long. Trimming shortened V by 5 bases and J by 0 bases, and 11 bases separated the two germline ends. The CDR3 DNA follows: TGTGCCAGTAGTTTGGGACCTCTCTCCTACAATGAGCAGTTCTTC. Translation gives CASSLGPLSYNEQFF.

The rearrangement links TRBV10-3 to TRBJ2-7, with D perhaps TRBD1 (6 bases). The CDR3 sequence is 13 residues long. V lost 11 bases and J lost 3, with 17 bases in between. The germline V gene encodes CDR1 ENHRY and CDR2 SYGVKD. DNA for the CDR3: TGTGCCGTCCAACCTGGACAGATCTACGAGCAGTACTTC. Translation: CAVQPGQIYEQYF.

The chain has TRBV6-6 and TRBJ2-1; 10 positions match TRBD2. CDR3 length equals 13 residues. Trimming cost V 7 bases and J 10 bases; bases outside gene matches: 7. Germline-derived CDR1 and CDR2 are MNHNY and SVGAGI (reference sequence). The CDR3 region has the DNA TGTGCCAGCACTCATACTAGCGGGACAGAGCAGTTCTTC. This gives the protein CASTHTSGTEQFF.

This chain links TRBV7-3 with TRBJ2-3; 8 nucleotides match TRBD2. Germline V CDR1 and CDR2: SGHTA, FQGTGA. The CDR3 runs to 18 residues. The junction had 16 bases not matched to a gene; V was cut back by 5 bases and J by 3 bases. CDR3: CASSPFRPTAGVTDTQYF. The CDR3 bases are TGTGCCAGCAGCCCATTTCGTCCGACAGCGGGAGTAACAGATACGCAGTATTTT.

The V call is TRBV7-2, the J call TRBJ2-7, with D unclear. The CDR3 has 12 residues. With 1 base removed from V and 3 bases from J, the gap between germline ends came to 4 bases. Germline V lookup: CDR1 SGHTA, CDR2 FQGNSA. CDR3 nucleotide sequence: TGTGCCAGCAGCTTAGACCTCTACGAGCAGTACTTC. Amino acids: CASSLDLYEQYF.

The chain couples TRBV5-6 to TRBJ1-4; D remains unclear. With 2 bases removed from V and 10 bases from J, the gap between germline ends came to 15 bases. The germline V gene has CDR1 SGHDT and CDR2 YYEEEE. The CDR3 spans 14 residues. The CDR3 loop reads CASSLWGVEGKLFF. The CDR3 DNA reads TGTGCCAGCAGCTTATGGGGAGTGGAGGGAAAACTGTTTTTT.

Here the CDR3 reads CASSLDLARGEQFF. For the CDR3, the DNA is TGTGCCAGCAGCTTAGACCTCGCAAGGGGTGAGCAGTTCTTC. The J gene is TRBJ2-1, the V gene TRBV11-2; D may be TRBD1 (5 bases). CDR3 length: 14 amino acids. Germline V gene sequence: CDR1 SGHAT, CDR2 FQNNGV. Trimming stripped 0 bases from V and 9 bases from J, with 12 bases between.

The rearrangement uses TRBV11-1 and TRBJ2-1; 9 bases agree with TRBD2. The CDR3 is made up of 15 amino acids. Germline assignment: CDR1 SGHAT and CDR2 FQDESV (reference sequence). V lost 6 bases, J lost 8 bases, and 11 bases stayed unmatched. As DNA, the CDR3 is TGTGCCAGCAGTTTTTACCCGGGACTAGCCTATGAGCAGTTCTTC. It codes for CASSFYPGLAYEQFF.

The V gene is TRBV9, the J gene TRBJ2-1; maybe TRBD1 (5 bases). V shed 0 bases and J shed 5 bases, with 12 bases lying between them. Looked up from germline, CDR1 is SGDLS and CDR2 is YYNGEE. The CDR3 spans 15 residues. This chain's CDR3 is CASSVVAGHNNEQFF. CDR3 in DNA: TGTGCCAGCAGCGTAGTTGCAGGGCACAACAATGAGCAGTTCTTC. Using reference TRBV9 and TRBJ2-1 for the parts outside the CDR3, the full variable domain is DSGVTQTPKHLITATGQRVTLRCSPRSGDLSVYWYQQSLDQGLQFLIQYYNGEERAKGNILERFSAQQFPDLHSELNLSSLELGDSALYFCASSVVAGHNNEQFFGPGTRLTVL.

This clone is a singleton in its sample. The CDR3 protein is CASITGKDGFSSEKLFF. In DNA, the CDR3 is TGTGCCAGCATTACTGGGAAGGATGGGTTTAGTAGTGAAAAACTGTTTTTT. The rearrangement links TRBV9 to TRBJ1-4; D remains ambiguous. The CDR3 is 17 residues long. CDR1 SGDLS and CDR2 YYNGEE come from the germline V gene. V was shortened by 6 bases and J by 7 bases, with 25 bases between the two germline ends.

The rearrangement joins TRBV11-2 to TRBJ2-6, with TRBD1 as a possible D gene (5 bases). Germline lookup yields CDR1 SGHAT and CDR2 FQNNGV. The CDR3 totals 14 residues. Trimming left V 5 bases short and J 3 bases short, with 8 bases between. CDR3 in DNA: TGTGCCAGCAGCGACAGAAATGGGGCCAACGTCCTGACTTTC. Residues: CASSDRNGANVLTF.